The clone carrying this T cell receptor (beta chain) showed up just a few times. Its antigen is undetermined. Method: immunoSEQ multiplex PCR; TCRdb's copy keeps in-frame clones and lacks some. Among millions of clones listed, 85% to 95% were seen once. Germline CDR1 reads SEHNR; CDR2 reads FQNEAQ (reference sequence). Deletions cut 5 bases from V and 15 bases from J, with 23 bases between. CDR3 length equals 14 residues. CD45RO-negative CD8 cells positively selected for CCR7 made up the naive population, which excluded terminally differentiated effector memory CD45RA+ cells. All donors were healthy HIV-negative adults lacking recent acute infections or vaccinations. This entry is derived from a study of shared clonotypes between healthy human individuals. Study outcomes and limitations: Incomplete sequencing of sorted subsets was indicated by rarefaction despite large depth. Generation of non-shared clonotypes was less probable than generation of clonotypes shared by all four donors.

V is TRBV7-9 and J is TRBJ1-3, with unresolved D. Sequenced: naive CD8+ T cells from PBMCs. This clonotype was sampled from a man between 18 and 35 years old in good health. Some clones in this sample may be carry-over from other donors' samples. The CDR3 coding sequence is TGTGCCAGCAGCCTTCCTCCACTCGGGTTGGGCACATATTTT. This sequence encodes CASSLPPLGLGTYF.